This entry describes one T cell receptor (beta chain). The antigen remains unidentified. Researchers ran the PCR with 60 Vbeta and 13 Jbeta primers. The repertoire was sequenced with immunoSEQ multiplex PCR; TCRdb's copy has only in-frame clones and lacks some. The table has just under 95,000 clones, approximately 84% seen once. These data come from a study of cytomegalovirus exposure and HLA in healthy donors. General study results and limits: Most TCRs appeared rarely, but some public TCRs recurred in many donors.

Germline V gives CDR1 MNHEY, CDR2 SMNVEV (reference sequence). The V gene end was trimmed by 5 bases and the J gene end by 7 bases; junction bases not matched to a gene: 4. This CDR3 has 14 amino acids. This sequence was found in a girl aged 2 to 9 in good health and CMV-seropositive. Sequencing input: PBMCs. The chain couples TRBV27 to TRBJ2-4, with 11 nucleotides matching TRBD1. CDR3 loop: CASSPRDRGNIQYF. In DNA, the CDR3 is TGTGCCAGCAGTCCCCGGGACAGGGGGAACATTCAGTACTTC.